This passage covers 23 T cell receptor beta chains from one sample sequenced in a study of blood T cell repertoires in COVID-19. TCRdb's copy holds only in-frame clones and misses some; the assay was immunoSEQ multiplex PCR. The table records about 250,000 clones, about 89% of them present only once. Sequenced material: peripheral blood. All receptors come from a woman in her sixties or seventies who had recovered from COVID-19.

The CDR3 DNA is TGCGCCAGCAGCCAAGTCTTGGGACAGGGGCGTTGGACCGGGGAGCTGTTTTTT. This encodes CASSQVLGQGRWTGELFF. The chain joins TRBV4-1 to TRBJ2-2; TRBD1 aligns across 10 bases. The CDR3 consists of 18 residues. V was pared by 1 base and J by 5 bases, with 10 bases of the junction left unmatched. Germline V gene sequence: CDR1 MGHRA, CDR2 YSYEKL.

This sequence joins TRBV28 and TRBJ1-1; D uncertain. The CDR3 consists of 15 residues. Germline V gene lookup returns CDR1 MDHEN and CDR2 SYDVKM. Trimming stripped 3 bases from V and 5 bases from J, with 16 bases between. The CDR3 reads CASSFHSGVKTEAFF. The CDR3 DNA reads TGTGCCAGCAGTTTCCATTCCGGGGTCAAGACTGAAGCTTTCTTT.

V and J are TRBV5-1 and TRBJ1-2, with D possibly being TRBD1 (6 bases). Trimming removed 0 bases at V and 8 bases at J, with 17 bases between. Germline lookup yields CDR1 SGHRS and CDR2 YFSETQ. This CDR3 is 15 amino acids long. CDR3 sequence (DNA): TGCGCCAGCAGCTTGGCACAGGGTCAAAAACTCGGCTACACCTTC. Its translation is CASSLAQGQKLGYTF.

The chain is built from TRBV10-3 and TRBJ1-5; D perhaps matches TRBD1 (6 bases). The CDR3 is 12 amino acids. V gave up 7 bases and J gave up 4 bases, with 8 bases separating them. Germline values: CDR1 ENHRY, CDR2 SYGVKD. DNA for the CDR3: TGTGCCATCAAAGGGGGAAATCAGCCCCAGCATTTT. Translated, it gives CAIKGGNQPQHF.

The chain joins TRBV29-1 to TRBJ1-2; the match to TRBD1 covers 7 bases. Looked up from germline, CDR1 is SQVTM and CDR2 is ANQGSEA. Trimming removed 5 bases from V and 8 bases from J; junction bases left unmatched: 14. The CDR3 is 14 residues long. The CDR3 coding sequence is TGCAGCGTTCCCGGACAGGCGGATCCTAGGGGCTACACCTTC. Translated: CSVPGQADPRGYTF. Supplemented by reference TRBV29-1 and TRBJ1-2, the full variable domain reads SAVISQKPSRDICQRGTSLTIQCQVDSQVTMMFWYRQQPGQSLTLIATANQGSEATYESGFVIDKFPISRPNLTFSTLTVSNMSPEDSSIYLCSVPGQADPRGYTFGSGTRLTVV.

The chain employs TRBV14 and TRBJ2-7; D unresolved. CDR3 size: 14 residues. Germline lookup yields CDR1 SGHDN and CDR2 FVKESK. V lost 0 bases and J lost 7, with 13 bases in between. The CDR3: CASSQDGLYGEQYF. The CDR3, as DNA: TGTGCCAGCAGCCAAGATGGCCTCTACGGGGAGCAGTACTTC. Variable domain in full (rest from reference TRBV14 and TRBJ2-7): EAGVTQFPSHSVIEKGQTVTLRCDPISGHDNLYWYRRVMGKEIKFLLHFVKESKQDESGMPNNRFLAERTGGTYSTLKVQPAELEDSGVYFCASSQDGLYGEQYFGPGTRLTVT.

The chain uses TRBV5-6 and TRBJ2-7, with D maybe TRBD1 (6 bases). The V gene's germline CDR1 is SGHDT and CDR2 YYEEEE. V shed 3 bases and J shed 6 bases, with 16 bases lying between them. CDR3 length: 14 amino acids. The CDR3 DNA sequence: TGTGCCAGCAGCTCTCGGGCAGGGGTAGGCGAGCAGTACTTC. It translates to CASSSRAGVGEQYF.

The chain combines TRBV9 with TRBJ1-6, with 7 bases that match TRBD1. CDR3 length: 14 amino acids. Germline V gives CDR1 SGDLS, CDR2 YYNGEE. V trimming: 0 bases; J trimming: 8 bases; junction bases outside the gene matches: 2. The DNA for the CDR3 is TGTGCCAGCAGCGTAGGGCAGGGGGATTCACCCCTCCACTTT. Translated: CASSVGQGDSPLHF.

The V gene is TRBV5-6, the J gene TRBJ1-1; 11 nucleotides align to TRBD1. CDR1 SGHDT and CDR2 YYEEEE come from the germline V gene. This CDR3 region has 18 residues. J gave up 5 bases and V 2 bases, and 14 bases lay outside the gene matches. CDR3 sequence reads: CASSLLGSGQGAGTEAFF. The CDR3, as DNA: TGTGCCAGCAGCTTATTGGGGAGCGGACAGGGGGCGGGAACTGAAGCTTTCTTT. Looking up the rest from reference TRBV5-6 and TRBJ1-1 gives the full variable domain: DAGVTQSPTHLIKTRGQQVTLRCSPKSGHDTVSWYQQALGQGPQFIFQYYEEEERQRGNFPDRFSGHQFPNYSSELNVNALLLGDSALYLCASSLLGSGQGAGTEAFFGQGTRLTVV.

This chain links TRBV7-3 with TRBJ2-7; 8 bases line up with TRBD2. The J segment lost 2 bases and the V segment lost 5 bases, leaving 5 bases of the junction unmatched. From germline, CDR1 is SGHTA and CDR2 FQGTGA. The CDR3 runs to 14 residues. CDR3 sequence (DNA): TGTGCCAGCAGCCCGGGGGGGTTGGCCTACGAGCAGTACTTC. Translating it yields CASSPGGLAYEQYF. Using reference TRBV7-3 and TRBJ2-7 for the parts outside the CDR3, the full variable domain is GAGVSQTPSNKVTEKGKYVELRCDPISGHTALYWYRQSLGQGPEFLIYFQGTGAADDSGLPNDRFFAVRPEGSVSTLKIQRTERGDSAVYLCASSPGGLAYEQYFGPGTRLTVT.

The V and J genes are TRBV5-4 and TRBJ1-4; 9 bases agree with TRBD1. Per germline, CDR1 SGHNT and CDR2 YYREEE (reference sequence). This CDR3 spans 14 amino acids. V gave up 4 bases and J gave up 5 bases; unmatched junction bases: 3. The CDR3 is CASSPGTGNEKLFF. The CDR3 bases are TGTGCCAGCAGCCCGGGGACAGGGAATGAAAAACTGTTTTTT.

In regard to this clone: One base away lies a much larger clone, so this may be a sequencing read error. The CDR3, as DNA: TGTGCCAGCAGTGGACAGGGACATGGCTACACCTTC. Translating it yields CASSGQGHGYTF. This sequence joins TRBV28 and TRBJ1-2; 8 bases are shared with TRBD1. CDR3 length equals 12 residues. Germline lookup yields CDR1 MDHEN and CDR2 SYDVKM. V gave up 5 bases and J gave up 6 bases; unmatched junction bases: 2.

The rearrangement joins TRBV20-1 to TRBJ2-7; possible D gene TRBD1, 6 bases. V was trimmed by 3 bases and J by 5 bases, leaving 17 bases between them. Germline assignment: CDR1 DFQATT and CDR2 SNEGSKA (reference sequence). The CDR3 is 14 amino acids. CDR3 residues: CSASPPQGRHEQYF. The CDR3 DNA reads TGCAGTGCTAGTCCGCCACAGGGTCGACACGAGCAGTACTTC.

This chain links TRBV7-6 with TRBJ2-1; D is possibly TRBD2 (7 bases). The CDR3 sequence is 19 residues long. Per the germline V gene, CDR1 is SGHVS and CDR2 is FNYEAQ. V was cut by 5 bases and J by 2 bases, with 25 bases left in between. CDR3 sequence: CASSQGWGGGRRAYNEQFF. The DNA for the CDR3 is TGTGCCAGCAGCCAGGGTTGGGGCGGGGGCCGCCGGGCCTACAATGAGCAGTTCTTC.

The V call is TRBV5-1, the J call TRBJ2-3; 9 bases fit TRBD2. The CDR3 runs to 15 residues. In germline, CDR1 is SGHRS, CDR2 YFSETQ. Trimming at V came to 3 bases and at J to 2 bases, leaving 4 bases not matched to a gene. CDR3 sequence reads: CASSSTSGNTDTQYF. DNA for the CDR3: TGCGCCAGCAGCTCGACTAGCGGCAACACAGATACGCAGTATTTT. Using reference TRBV5-1 and TRBJ2-3 for the parts outside the CDR3, the full variable domain is KAGVTQTPRYLIKTRGQQVTLSCSPISGHRSVSWYQQTPGQGLQFLFEYFSETQRNKGNFPGRFSGRQFSNSRSEMNVSTLELGDSALYLCASSSTSGNTDTQYFGPGTRLTVL.

V is TRBV30 and J is TRBJ1-5; D unresolved. The CDR3 covers 14 residues. The germline gives CDR1 GTSNPN, CDR2 SVGIG (reference sequence). With 4 bases removed from V and 9 bases from J, the gap between germline ends came to 19 bases. The CDR3 DNA reads TGTGCCTGGATGACTCGAAACTCACGTCGGCCCCAGCATTTT. Amino acids: CAWMTRNSRRPQHF.

The chain is built from TRBV28 and TRBJ1-2; TRBD1 matches 7 bases. V shed 6 bases and J 4 bases; nucleotides not matched to a gene: 11. Germline-derived CDR1 and CDR2 are MDHEN and SYDVKM. This CDR3 contains 15 residues. CDR3 DNA: TGTGCCAGCAGACGCGCCGGGCCAGGGGGCTATGGCTACACCTTC. This sequence encodes CASRRAGPGGYGYTF.

The rearrangement uses TRBV27 and TRBJ2-5; 7 bases fit TRBD1. This CDR3 has 14 amino acids. In germline, CDR1 is MNHEY, CDR2 SMNVEV (reference sequence). With 4 bases clipped from V and 5 bases from J, the junction kept 7 bases outside the gene matches. CDR3 bases: TGTGCCAGCAGTTCCTACAGGGGCTGGGAGACCCAGTACTTC. Protein: CASSSYRGWETQYF.

The chain has TRBV4-2 and TRBJ1-6, with D perhaps matching TRBD1 (6 bases). The CDR3 runs to 15 residues. Germline V gives CDR1 LGHNA, CDR2 YNFKEQ. The germline V and J ends were trimmed by 0 bases and 6 bases, with 9 bases remaining between them. CDR3 residues: CASSQDTGRNSPLHF. The CDR3 bases are TGTGCCAGCAGCCAAGATACAGGGCGTAATTCACCCCTCCACTTT.

The V call is TRBV7-2, the J call TRBJ1-4; D call uncertain. The CDR3 totals 14 residues. The germline V and J ends were trimmed by 2 bases and 5 bases, with 9 bases remaining between them. The germline CDR1 and CDR2 sequences are SGHTA and FQGNSA. This CDR3 reads CASSLLMANEKLFF. As DNA, the CDR3 is TGTGCCAGCAGCTTATTGATGGCAAATGAAAAACTGTTTTTT.

This clone was picked up a small number of times. The chain has TRBV5-1 and TRBJ2-3; TRBD2 aligns across 7 bases. V dropped 2 bases and J dropped 5; count of bases not matched to a gene: 8. Germline values: CDR1 SGHRS, CDR2 YFSETQ. This CDR3 spans 15 amino acids. The CDR3 protein is CASSFGGGRGDTQYF. In DNA, the CDR3 is TGCGCCAGCAGCTTTGGCGGGGGAAGGGGAGATACGCAGTATTTT.

The genes are TRBV18 and TRBJ2-2; 14 nucleotides align to TRBD2. The CDR3 consists of 16 residues. In germline, CDR1 is KGHSH, CDR2 LQKENI. J gave up 4 bases and V 6 bases, and 4 bases lay outside the gene matches. CDR3 coding DNA: TGTGCCAGCTCCTCGGGACTAGCGGGAGCCACCGGGGAGCTGTTTTTT. Translated: CASSSGLAGATGELFF.

The chain has TRBV19 and TRBJ2-3; TRBD1 aligns across 7 bases. The V segment lost 3 bases and the J segment 1 base; nucleotides outside the gene matches: 7. The germline gives CDR1 LNHDA, CDR2 SQIVND (reference sequence). The CDR3 runs to 16 residues. CDR3 sequence: CASSIDTGVGTDTQYF. The CDR3 region has the DNA TGTGCCAGTAGTATCGATACAGGGGTTGGCACAGATACGCAGTATTTT.